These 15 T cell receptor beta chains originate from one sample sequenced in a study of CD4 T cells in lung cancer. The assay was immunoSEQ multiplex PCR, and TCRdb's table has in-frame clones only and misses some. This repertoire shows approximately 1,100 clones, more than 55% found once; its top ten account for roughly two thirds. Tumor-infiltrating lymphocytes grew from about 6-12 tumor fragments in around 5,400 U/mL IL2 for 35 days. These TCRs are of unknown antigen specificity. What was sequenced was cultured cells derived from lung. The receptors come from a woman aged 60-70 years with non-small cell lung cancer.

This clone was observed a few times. The CDR3 here is CASSSTYYNEQFF. As DNA, the CDR3 is TGTGCCAGCAGCTCGACGTATTACAATGAGCAGTTCTTC. This chain joins TRBV13 and TRBJ2-1; D gene uncertain. The CDR3 runs 13 residues. V lost 4 bases and J 4 bases, leaving 8 bases between the germline ends. Germline V CDR1 and CDR2: PRHDT, FYEKMQ (reference sequence). Variable domain in full (rest from reference TRBV13 and TRBJ2-1): AAGVIQSPRHLIKEKRETATLKCYPIPRHDTVYWYQQGPGQDPQFLISFYEKMQSDKGSIPDRFSAQQFSDYHSELNMSSLELGDSALYFCASSSTYYNEQFFGPGTRLTVL.

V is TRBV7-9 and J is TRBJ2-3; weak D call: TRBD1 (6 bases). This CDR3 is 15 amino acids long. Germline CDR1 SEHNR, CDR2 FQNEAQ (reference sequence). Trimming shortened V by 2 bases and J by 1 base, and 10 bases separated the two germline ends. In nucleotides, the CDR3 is TGTGCCAGCAGCTTACCAGGGGCTGGCACAGATACGCAGTATTTT. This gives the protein CASSLPGAGTDTQYF.

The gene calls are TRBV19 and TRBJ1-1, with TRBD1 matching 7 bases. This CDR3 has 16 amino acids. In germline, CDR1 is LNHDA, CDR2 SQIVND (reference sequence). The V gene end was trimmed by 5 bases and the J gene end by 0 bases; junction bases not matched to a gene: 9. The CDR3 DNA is TGTGCCAGTAGTTCGGAGGGGGCGCGGCTGAACACTGAAGCTTTCTTT. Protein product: CASSSEGARLNTEAFF.

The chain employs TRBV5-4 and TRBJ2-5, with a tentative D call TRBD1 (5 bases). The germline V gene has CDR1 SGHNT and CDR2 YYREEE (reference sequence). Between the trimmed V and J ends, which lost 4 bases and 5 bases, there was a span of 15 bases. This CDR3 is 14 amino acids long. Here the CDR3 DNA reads TGTGCCAGCAGCGCCCCGACAGTCGGGGAGACCCAGTACTTC. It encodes CASSAPTVGETQYF. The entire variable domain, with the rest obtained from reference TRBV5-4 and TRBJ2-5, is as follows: ETGVTQSPTHLIKTRGQQVTLRCSSQSGHNTVSWYQQALGQGPQFIFQYYREEENGRGNFPPRFSGLQFPNYSSELNVNALELDDSALYLCASSAPTVGETQYFGPGTRLLVL.

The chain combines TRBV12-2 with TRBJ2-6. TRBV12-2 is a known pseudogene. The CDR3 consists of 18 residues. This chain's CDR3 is CASRLLSSTQSRANVLTF. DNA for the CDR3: TGTGCAAGTCGCTTACTCAGCTCCACACAAAGTCGGGCCAACGTCCTGACTTTC.

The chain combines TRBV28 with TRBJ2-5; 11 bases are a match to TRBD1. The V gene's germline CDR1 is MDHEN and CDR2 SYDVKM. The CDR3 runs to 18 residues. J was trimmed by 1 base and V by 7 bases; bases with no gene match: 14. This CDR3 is CASTTGTGGSISQETQYF. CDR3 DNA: TGTGCCAGCACTACTGGGACAGGGGGGTCAATTAGCCAAGAGACCCAGTACTTC.

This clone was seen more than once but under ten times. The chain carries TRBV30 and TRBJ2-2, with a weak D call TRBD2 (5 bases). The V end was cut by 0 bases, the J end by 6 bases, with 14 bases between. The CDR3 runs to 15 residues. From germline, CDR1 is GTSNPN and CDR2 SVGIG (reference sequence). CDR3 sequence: CAWSVRGTLPGELFF. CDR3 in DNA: TGTGCCTGGAGTGTACGGGGAACATTGCCCGGGGAGCTGTTTTTT.

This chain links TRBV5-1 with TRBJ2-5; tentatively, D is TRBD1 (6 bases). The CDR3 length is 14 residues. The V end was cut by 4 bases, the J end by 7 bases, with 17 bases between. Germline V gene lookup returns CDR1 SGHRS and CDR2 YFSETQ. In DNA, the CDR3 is TGCGCCAGCAGCCGGGACATACCCCCAGGGACCCAGTACTTC. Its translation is CASSRDIPPGTQYF.

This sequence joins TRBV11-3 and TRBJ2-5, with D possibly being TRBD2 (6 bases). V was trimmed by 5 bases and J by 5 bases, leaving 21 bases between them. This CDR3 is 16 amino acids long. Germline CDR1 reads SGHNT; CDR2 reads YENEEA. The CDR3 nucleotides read TGTGCCAGCAGCCAGGCCCTAATGGGGGGTTGGGAGACCCAGTACTTC. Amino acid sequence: CASSQALMGGWETQYF. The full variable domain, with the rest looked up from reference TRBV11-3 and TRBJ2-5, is EAGVVQSPRYKIIEKKQPVAFWCNPISGHNTLYWYLQNLGQGPELLIRYENEEAVDDSQLPKDRFSAERLKGVDSTLKIQPAELGDSAVYLCASSQALMGGWETQYFGPGTRLLVL.

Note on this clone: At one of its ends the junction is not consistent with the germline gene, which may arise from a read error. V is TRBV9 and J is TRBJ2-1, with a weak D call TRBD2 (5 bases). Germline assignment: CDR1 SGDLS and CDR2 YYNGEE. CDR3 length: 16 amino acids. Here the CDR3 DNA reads TGTGCCAGCAGCGCGCTCCTCCGCGGGTCCTACAGTGAGCAGTTCTTC. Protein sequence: CASSALLRGSYSEQFF.

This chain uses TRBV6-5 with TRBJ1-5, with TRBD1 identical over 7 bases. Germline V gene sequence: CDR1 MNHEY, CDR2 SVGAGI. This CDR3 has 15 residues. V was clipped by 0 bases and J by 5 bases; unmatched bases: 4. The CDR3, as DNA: TGTGCCAGCAGTTACTCGACAACAGGGGATCAGCCCCAGCATTTT. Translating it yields CASSYSTTGDQPQHF.

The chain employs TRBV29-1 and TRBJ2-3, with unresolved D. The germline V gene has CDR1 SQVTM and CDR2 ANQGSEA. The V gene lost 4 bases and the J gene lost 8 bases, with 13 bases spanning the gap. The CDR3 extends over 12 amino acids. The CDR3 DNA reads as TGCAGCGTTGTCGATCAACCGGGTACGCAGTATTTT. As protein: CSVVDQPGTQYF.

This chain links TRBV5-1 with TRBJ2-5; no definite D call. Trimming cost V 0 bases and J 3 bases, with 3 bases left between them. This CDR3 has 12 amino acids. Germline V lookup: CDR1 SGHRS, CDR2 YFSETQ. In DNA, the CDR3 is TGCGCCAGCAGCTTGGCAAAAGAGACCCAGTACTTC. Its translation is CASSLAKETQYF.

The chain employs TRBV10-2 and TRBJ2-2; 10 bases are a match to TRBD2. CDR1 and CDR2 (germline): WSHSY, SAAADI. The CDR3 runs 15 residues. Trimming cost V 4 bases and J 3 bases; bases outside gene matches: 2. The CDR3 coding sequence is TGCGCCAGCAGTGGTAGCGGGGGGCACACCGGGGAGCTGTTTTTT. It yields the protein CASSGSGGHTGELFF.

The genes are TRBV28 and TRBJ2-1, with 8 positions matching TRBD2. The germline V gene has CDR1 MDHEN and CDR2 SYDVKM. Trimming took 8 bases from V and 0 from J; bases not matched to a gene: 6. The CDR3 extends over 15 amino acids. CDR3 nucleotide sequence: TGTGCCAGCCTTGACCGGGGGGGCTCCTACAATGAGCAGTTCTTC. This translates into CASLDRGGSYNEQFF.